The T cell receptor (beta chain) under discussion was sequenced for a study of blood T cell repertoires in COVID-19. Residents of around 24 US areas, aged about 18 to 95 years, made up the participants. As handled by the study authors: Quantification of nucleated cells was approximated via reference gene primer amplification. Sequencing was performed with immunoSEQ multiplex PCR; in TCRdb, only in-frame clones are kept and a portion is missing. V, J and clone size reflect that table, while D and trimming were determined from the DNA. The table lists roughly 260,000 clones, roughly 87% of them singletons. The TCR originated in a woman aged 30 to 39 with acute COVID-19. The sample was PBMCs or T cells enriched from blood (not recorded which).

The DNA of the CDR3 is TGTGCCAGCAGCTTAATACAGGGGGCCCACAATGAGCAGTTCTTC. The encoded protein is CASSLIQGAHNEQFF. This rearrangement joins TRBV7-9 to TRBJ2-1; 9 bases align to TRBD1. The CDR3 is 15 amino acids. CDR1 and CDR2 (germline): SEHNR, FQNEAQ (reference sequence). V lost 2 bases, J lost 5 bases, and 4 bases stayed unmatched.